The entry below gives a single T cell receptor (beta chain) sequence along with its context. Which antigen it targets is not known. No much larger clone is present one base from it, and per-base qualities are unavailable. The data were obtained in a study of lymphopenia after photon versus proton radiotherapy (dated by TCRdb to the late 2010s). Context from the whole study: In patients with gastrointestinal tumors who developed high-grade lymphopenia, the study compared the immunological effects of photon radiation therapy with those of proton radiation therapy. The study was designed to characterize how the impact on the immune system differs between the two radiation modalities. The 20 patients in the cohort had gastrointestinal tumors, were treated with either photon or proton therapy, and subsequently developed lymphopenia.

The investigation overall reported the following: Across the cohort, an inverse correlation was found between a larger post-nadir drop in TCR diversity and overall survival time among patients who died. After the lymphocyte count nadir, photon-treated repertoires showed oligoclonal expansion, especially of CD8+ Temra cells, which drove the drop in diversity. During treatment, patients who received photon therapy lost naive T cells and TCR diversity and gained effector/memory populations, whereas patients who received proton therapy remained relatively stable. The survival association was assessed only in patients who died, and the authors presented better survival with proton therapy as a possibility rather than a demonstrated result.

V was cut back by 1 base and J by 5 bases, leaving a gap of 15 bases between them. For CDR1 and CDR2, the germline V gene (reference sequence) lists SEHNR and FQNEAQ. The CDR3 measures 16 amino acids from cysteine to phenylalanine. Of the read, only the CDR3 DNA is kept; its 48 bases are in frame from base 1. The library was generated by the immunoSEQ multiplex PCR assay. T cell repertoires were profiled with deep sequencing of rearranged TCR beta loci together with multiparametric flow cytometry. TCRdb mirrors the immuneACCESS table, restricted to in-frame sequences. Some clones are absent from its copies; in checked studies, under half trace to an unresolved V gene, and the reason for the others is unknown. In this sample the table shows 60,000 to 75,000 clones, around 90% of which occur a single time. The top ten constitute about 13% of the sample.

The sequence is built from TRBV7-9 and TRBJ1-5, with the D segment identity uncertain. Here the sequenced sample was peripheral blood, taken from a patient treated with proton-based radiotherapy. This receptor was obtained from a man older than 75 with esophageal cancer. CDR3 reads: CASSLGAPGYDQPQHF. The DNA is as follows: TGTGCCAGCAGCTTAGGAGCGCCGGGGTATGATCAGCCCCAGCATTTT.